This passage covers 5 T cell receptor beta chains from one sample sequenced in a study of T-cell reconstitution after alpha-beta-depleted transplantation in children. Unique molecular identifiers were built into the TCRbeta library. TCRdb processed the PCR reads anew with MiXCR; each CDR3 protein has one entry. The table records a few hundred thousand distinct CDR3 sequences, about a quarter of them present only once. Source: PBMCs, taken before TCRalphabeta/CD19-depleted stem cell transplant. The receptor source for this set is a boy less than two years old with Wiskott-Aldrich syndrome, due to receive a stem cell transplant.

Many counts were recorded for this clonotype. The chain is built from TRBV20-1 and TRBJ1-1; possibly TRBD1 for D (6 bases). V was cut by 3 bases and J by 1 base, with 9 bases left in between. This CDR3 has 13 residues. Germline lookup yields CDR1 DFQATT and CDR2 SNEGSKA (reference sequence). The CDR3, as DNA: TGCAGTGCTAGCAGGGGATGGAACACTGAAGCTTTCTTT. Amino acids: CSASRGWNTEAFF.

The V call is TRBV29-1, the J call TRBJ2-3; 7 bases line up with TRBD1. In germline, CDR1 is SQVTM, CDR2 ANQGSEA. The CDR3 length is 14 residues. The V segment lost 4 bases and the J segment 2 bases; nucleotides outside the gene matches: 6. The CDR3 DNA sequence: TGCAGCGTTGGAAGGGACAGAAACACAGATACGCAGTATTTT. It is translated as CSVGRDRNTDTQYF.

This clonotype was counted a few times. The rearrangement joins TRBV20-1 to TRBJ2-1, with 7 bases identical to TRBD2. CDR3 size: 13 residues. CDR1 is DFQATT and CDR2 is SNEGSKA in the germline V gene (reference sequence). The ends lost 2 bases at V and 7 bases at J; junction bases unmatched: 5. CDR3 bases: TGCAGTGCTAGACGACTAGCTTGGAATGAGCAGTTCTTC. Translating gives CSARRLAWNEQFF.

This clonotype has just a few counts. This chain links TRBV5-1 with TRBJ1-2; tentatively, D is TRBD1 (5 bases). V shed 1 base and J shed 6 bases, with 10 bases lying between them. The V gene's germline CDR1 is SGHRS and CDR2 YFSETQ. The CDR3 loop spans 13 amino acids. CDR3 region: CASSLQGVNGYTF. Written as DNA, the CDR3 is TGCGCCAGCAGCTTGCAGGGAGTTAATGGCTACACCTTC.

The table lists this clonotype with many counts. The rearrangement joins TRBV5-1 to TRBJ2-4, with 9 nucleotides matching TRBD1. Germline V lookup: CDR1 SGHRS, CDR2 YFSETQ. Trimming removed 2 bases from V and 3 bases from J; junction bases left unmatched: 3. The CDR3 loop spans 15 amino acids. The CDR3 sequence: CASSLTTGGKNIQYF. The DNA of the CDR3 is TGCGCCAGCAGCTTAACGACAGGGGGCAAAAACATTCAGTACTTC.